This T cell receptor (beta chain) appears in the sequencing data of a study of blood T cell repertoires in COVID-19. Study-wide context: The origin of the acute and convalescent COVID-19 samples was the United States, Italy and Spain. Nucleic acid was either cDNA or gDNA, and it came from T cells, B-cell-depleted T cells, or PBMCs.

Original data processing: Reference gene primer amplification gave estimated nucleated cell counts. Here immunoSEQ multiplex PCR was the method, and the copy in TCRdb shows in-frame clones only, minus some. For V, J and clone size, that table is used; D and trimming come from the DNA. This table holds 250,000 or so clones, around nine tenths found once. Germline CDR1 reads LNHDA; CDR2 reads SQIVND (reference sequence). V shed 7 bases, J shed 2 bases, and the junction held 5 bases outside the gene matches. This CDR3 is 14 amino acids long. The clonotype comes from an older man with acute or convalescent COVID-19. The chain employs TRBV19 and TRBJ2-1, with 7 bases fitting TRBD2. Sequencing input: peripheral blood. For the CDR3, the DNA is TGTGCCAGTATGGAGGCGGGAGCCTACAATGAGCAGTTCTTC. Its translation: CASMEAGAYNEQFF.